This entry lists 7 T cell receptor beta chains sequenced from one sample in a study of blood T cell repertoires in COVID-19. Assay used: immunoSEQ multiplex PCR; TCRdb lists only in-frame clones, some missing. The sample has about 98,000 clones; roughly 82% are singletons. Material: peripheral blood. The receptor source for this set is a man between 65 and 85 years old with active or convalescent COVID-19.

This chain joins TRBV20-1 and TRBJ2-7, with 8 bases aligning to TRBD1. In germline, CDR1 is DFQATT, CDR2 SNEGSKA (reference sequence). The ends lost 3 bases at V and 4 bases at J; junction bases unmatched: 11. The CDR3 totals 15 residues. The CDR3 sequence: CSASSLTGVSYEQYF. The DNA for the CDR3 is TGCAGTGCTAGTTCCCTGACAGGGGTCTCGTACGAGCAGTACTTC.

The chain is built from TRBV6-5 and TRBJ1-1; D is undetermined. Germline V gene sequence: CDR1 MNHEY, CDR2 SVGAGI. The V gene lost 2 bases and the J gene lost 2 bases, with 6 bases spanning the gap. CDR3 length: 13 amino acids. The DNA for the CDR3 is TGTGCCAGCAGTTACATCCCAAACACTGAAGCTTTCTTT. It is translated as CASSYIPNTEAFF.

This chain joins TRBV6-6 and TRBJ2-5, with a weak D call TRBD2 (6 bases). This CDR3 comprises 13 residues. Trimming removed 5 bases from V and 4 bases from J, with 11 bases in between. CDR1 is MNHNY, CDR2 SVGAGI, per germline (reference sequence). CDR3 loop: CASSALGGETQYF. CDR3 sequence (DNA): TGTGCCAGCAGTGCCCTGGGGGGAGAGACCCAGTACTTC.

Comments on this clone: The junction differs from germline at one of its ends, possibly a read error. CDR3 nucleotide sequence: TGTGTCAGCTCTTCGGACACCACCTATGGCTACACCTTC. Amino acids: CVSSSDTTYGYTF. This chain joins TRBV18 and TRBJ1-2; maybe TRBD1 (5 bases). The germline V gene has CDR1 KGHSH and CDR2 LQKENI. This CDR3 region has 13 residues. Complete variable domain (other parts from reference TRBV18 and TRBJ1-2): NAGVMQNPRHLVRRRGQEARLRCSPMKGHSHVYWYRQLPEEGLKFMVYLQKENIIDESGMPKERFSAEFPKEGPSILRIQQVVRGDSAAYFCVSSSDTTYGYTFGSGTRLTVV.

The count of this clone is one. A much larger clone differs from this one at a single base, so this may be a read error. The V gene is TRBV7-9, the J gene TRBJ2-1; 11 nucleotides agree with TRBD2. The junction had 2 bases not matched to a gene; V was cut back by 6 bases and J by 1 base. Germline V gene data show CDR1 as SEHNR and CDR2 as FQNEAQ (reference sequence). The CDR3 is 15 residues long. CDR3: CASSWTSGSYNEQFF. Here the CDR3 DNA reads TGTGCCAGCAGTTGGACTAGCGGGTCCTACAATGAGCAGTTCTTC.

The chain uses TRBV10-3 and TRBJ1-5, with no clear D. V lost 5 bases and J 4 bases, leaving 12 bases between the germline ends. From germline, CDR1 is ENHRY and CDR2 SYGVKD. The CDR3 sequence is 14 residues long. CDR3 region: CAISHAPGNQPQHF. The DNA of the CDR3 is TGTGCCATCAGTCACGCACCGGGTAATCAGCCCCAGCATTTT.

The J gene is TRBJ2-2, the V gene TRBV7-6, with D uncertain. The CDR3 spans 14 residues. Germline V gene data show CDR1 as SGHVS and CDR2 as FNYEAQ. V was trimmed by 5 bases and J by 3 bases, leaving 10 bases between them. The CDR3 reads CASSANSYTGELFF. As DNA, the CDR3 is TGTGCCAGCAGCGCAAATAGCTACACCGGGGAGCTGTTTTTT.